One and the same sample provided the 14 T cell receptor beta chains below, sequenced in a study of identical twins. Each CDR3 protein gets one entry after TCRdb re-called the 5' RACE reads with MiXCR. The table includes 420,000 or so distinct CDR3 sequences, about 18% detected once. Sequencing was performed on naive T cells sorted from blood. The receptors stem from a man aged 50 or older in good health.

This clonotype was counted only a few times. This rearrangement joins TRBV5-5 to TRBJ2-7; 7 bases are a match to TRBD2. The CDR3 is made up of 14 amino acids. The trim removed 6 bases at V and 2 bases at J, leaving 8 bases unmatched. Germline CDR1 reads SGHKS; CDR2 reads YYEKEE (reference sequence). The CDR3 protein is CASTNLGGTYEQYF. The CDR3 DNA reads TGTGCCAGCACCAACCTCGGGGGGACCTACGAGCAGTACTTC.

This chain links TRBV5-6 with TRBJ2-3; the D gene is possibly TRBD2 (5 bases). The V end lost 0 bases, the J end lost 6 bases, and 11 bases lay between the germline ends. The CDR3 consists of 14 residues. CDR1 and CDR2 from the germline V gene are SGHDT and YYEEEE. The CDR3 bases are TGTGCCAGCAGCTTGGGGGTGGGAGCGGATACGCAGTATTTT. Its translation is CASSLGVGADTQYF. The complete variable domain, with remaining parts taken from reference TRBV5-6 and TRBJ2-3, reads DAGVTQSPTHLIKTRGQQVTLRCSPKSGHDTVSWYQQALGQGPQFIFQYYEEEERQRGNFPDRFSGHQFPNYSSELNVNALLLGDSALYLCASSLGVGADTQYFGPGTRLTVL.

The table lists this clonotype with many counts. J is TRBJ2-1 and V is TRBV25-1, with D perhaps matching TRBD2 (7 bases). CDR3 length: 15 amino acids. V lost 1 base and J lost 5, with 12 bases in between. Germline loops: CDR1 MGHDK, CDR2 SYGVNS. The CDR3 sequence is CASSEWAGAHNEQFF. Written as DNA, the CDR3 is TGTGCCAGCAGTGAATGGGCGGGGGCCCACAATGAGCAGTTCTTC.

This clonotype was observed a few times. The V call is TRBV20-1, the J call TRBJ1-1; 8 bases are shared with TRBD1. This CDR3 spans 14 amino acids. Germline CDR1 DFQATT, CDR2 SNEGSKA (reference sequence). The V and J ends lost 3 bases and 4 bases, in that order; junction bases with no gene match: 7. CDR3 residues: CSARDDRGATEAFF. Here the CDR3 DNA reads TGCAGTGCTAGGGATGACAGGGGAGCCACTGAAGCTTTCTTT.

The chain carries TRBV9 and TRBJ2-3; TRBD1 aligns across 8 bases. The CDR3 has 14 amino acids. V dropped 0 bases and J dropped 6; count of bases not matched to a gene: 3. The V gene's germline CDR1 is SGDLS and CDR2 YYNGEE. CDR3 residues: CASSVVTGGDTQYF. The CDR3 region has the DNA TGTGCCAGCAGCGTAGTTACAGGGGGGGATACGCAGTATTTT.

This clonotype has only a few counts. The DNA for the CDR3 is TGTGCCAGCGGCCCTACAGGCGGGGGAACCTACGAGCAGTACTTC. It translates to CASGPTGGGTYEQYF. The chain combines TRBV4-2 with TRBJ2-7, with 7 bases that match TRBD2. Germline CDR1 and CDR2: LGHNA and YNFKEQ. Trimming cost V 8 bases and J 2 bases; bases outside gene matches: 12. The CDR3 totals 15 residues.

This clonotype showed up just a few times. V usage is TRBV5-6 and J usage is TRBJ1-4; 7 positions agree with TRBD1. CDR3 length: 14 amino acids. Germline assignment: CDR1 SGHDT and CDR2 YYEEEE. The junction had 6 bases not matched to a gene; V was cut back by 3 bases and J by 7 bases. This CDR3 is CASSYGTVAEKLFF. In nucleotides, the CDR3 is TGTGCCAGCAGCTACGGGACAGTCGCTGAAAAACTGTTTTTT.

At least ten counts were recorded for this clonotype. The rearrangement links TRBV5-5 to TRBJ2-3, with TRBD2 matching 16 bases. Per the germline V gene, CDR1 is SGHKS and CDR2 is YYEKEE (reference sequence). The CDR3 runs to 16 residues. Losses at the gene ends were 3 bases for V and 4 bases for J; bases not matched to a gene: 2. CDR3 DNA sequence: TGTGCCAGCAGCTCCGGGACTAGCGGGAGGGCAGATACGCAGTATTTT. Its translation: CASSSGTSGRADTQYF.

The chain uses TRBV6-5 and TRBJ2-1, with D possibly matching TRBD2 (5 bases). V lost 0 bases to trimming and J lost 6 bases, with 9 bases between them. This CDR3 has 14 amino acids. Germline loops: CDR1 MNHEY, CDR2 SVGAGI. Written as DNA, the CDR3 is TGTGCCAGCAGTTACTCGGGAGCCGGCAATGAGCAGTTCTTC. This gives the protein CASSYSGAGNEQFF.

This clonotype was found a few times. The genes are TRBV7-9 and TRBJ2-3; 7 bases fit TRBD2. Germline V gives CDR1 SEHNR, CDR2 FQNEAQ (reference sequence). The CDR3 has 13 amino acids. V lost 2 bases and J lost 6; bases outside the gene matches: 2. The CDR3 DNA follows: TGTGCCAGCAGCTTACGGGAGGTGGATACGCAGTATTTT. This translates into CASSLREVDTQYF. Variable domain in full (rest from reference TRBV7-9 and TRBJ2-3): DTGVSQNPRHKITKRGQNVTFRCDPISEHNRLYWYRQTLGQGPEFLTYFQNEAQLEKSRLLSDRFSAERPKGSFSTLEIQRTEQGDSAMYLCASSLREVDTQYFGPGTRLTVL.

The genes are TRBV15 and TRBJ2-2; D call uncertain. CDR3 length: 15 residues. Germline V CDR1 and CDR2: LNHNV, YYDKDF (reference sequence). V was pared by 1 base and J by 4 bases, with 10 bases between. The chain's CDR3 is CATSRAVSSTGELFF. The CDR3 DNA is TGTGCCACCAGCAGAGCGGTCTCGAGCACCGGGGAGCTGTTTTTT.

CDR3 region: CSARDRPHEQYF. The CDR3 bases are TGCAGCGCAAGAGACAGGCCCCACGAGCAGTACTTC. This chain connects TRBV29-1 to TRBJ2-7, with D maybe TRBD1 (6 bases). Per germline, CDR1 SQVTM and CDR2 ANQGSEA. The CDR3 is 12 amino acids. V dropped 7 bases and J dropped 5 bases, with 15 bases sitting between them.

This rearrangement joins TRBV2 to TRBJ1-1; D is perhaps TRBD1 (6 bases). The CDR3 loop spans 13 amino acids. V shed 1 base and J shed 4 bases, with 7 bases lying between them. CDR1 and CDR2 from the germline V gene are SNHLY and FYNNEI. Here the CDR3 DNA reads TGTGCCAGCAGTGAAGAGGGGGGCACTGAAGCTTTCTTT. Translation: CASSEEGGTEAFF.

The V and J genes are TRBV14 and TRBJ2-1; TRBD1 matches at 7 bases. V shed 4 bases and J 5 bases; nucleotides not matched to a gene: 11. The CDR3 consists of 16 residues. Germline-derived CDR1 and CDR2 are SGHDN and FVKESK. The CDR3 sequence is CASSPLDRSADNEQFF. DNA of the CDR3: TGTGCCAGCAGCCCTTTGGACAGGTCTGCCGACAATGAGCAGTTCTTC. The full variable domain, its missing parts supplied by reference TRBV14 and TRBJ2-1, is EAGVTQFPSHSVIEKGQTVTLRCDPISGHDNLYWYRRVMGKEIKFLLHFVKESKQDESGMPNNRFLAERTGGTYSTLKVQPAELEDSGVYFCASSPLDRSADNEQFFGPGTRLTVL.